These T cell receptor beta chains were read from a single sample in a study of blood T cell repertoires in COVID-19. Assay: immunoSEQ multiplex PCR; the TCRdb copy retains only in-frame clones and omits some. The table shows approximately 94,000 clones, with about 85% occurring only once. The material sequenced was peripheral blood. The origin of the receptors is a human donor in a cohort sampled during active COVID-19. The conserved cysteine and the conserved F or W are not part of the CDR3 here.

v_call: TRBV5-1; j_call: TRBJ2-7; cdr3_aa: ASSSGGSTYEQY
v_call: TRBV6-2/TRBV6-3; j_call: TRBJ2-7; cdr3_aa: ASNPDRGLGSYEQY
v_call: TRBV7-9; j_call: TRBJ2-1; cdr3_aa: ASSSLGGLPANEQF
v_call: TRBV6-4; j_call: TRBJ2-2; cdr3_aa: ASSDSRGGENTGELF
v_call: TRBV9; j_call: TRBJ1-1; cdr3_aa: ASSAADRANTEAF
v_call: TRBV5-4; j_call: TRBJ2-7; cdr3_aa: ASSWGGEQY
v_call: TRBV11-2; j_call: TRBJ1-2; cdr3_aa: ASSTGTDLLMRGYT
v_call: TRBV12-3/TRBV12-4; j_call: TRBJ2-3; cdr3_aa: ASRRGKDTQY
v_call: TRBV5-1; j_call: TRBJ2-2; cdr3_aa: ASSLGPLGSRAGELF
v_call: TRBV19; j_call: TRBJ1-6; cdr3_aa: ASSHEEVGSPLH
v_call: TRBV7-8; j_call: TRBJ2-1; cdr3_aa: ASSLVWREGHNEQF
v_call: TRBV5-1; j_call: TRBJ2-1; cdr3_aa: ASSLYGTSGTYNEQF
v_call: TRBV5-1; j_call: TRBJ1-2; cdr3_aa: ASSSGGTQGAGGYT
v_call: TRBV18; j_call: TRBJ2-1; cdr3_aa: ASSPLSGSSGDEQF
v_call: TRBV7-8; j_call: TRBJ1-5; cdr3_aa: ASTGLRHQPQH
v_call: TRBV5-1; j_call: TRBJ1-2; cdr3_aa: ASSSRGGDYGYT
v_call: TRBV20-1; j_call: TRBJ2-5; cdr3_aa: SARTVETQY
v_call: TRBV20-1; j_call: TRBJ2-5; cdr3_aa: SASRTSGPETQY
v_call: TRBV6-4; j_call: TRBJ1-1; cdr3_aa: ASSDPKAF
v_call: TRBV7-2; j_call: TRBJ2-3; cdr3_aa: ASSLGRAGGRSDTQY
v_call: TRBV28; j_call: TRBJ1-2; cdr3_aa: ASSPRAPYGYT
v_call: TRBV5-1; j_call: TRBJ2-7; cdr3_aa: ASSLAAPPYEQY
v_call: TRBV6-5; j_call: TRBJ2-7; cdr3_aa: ASSPAGGPIWQY
v_call: TRBV20-1; j_call: TRBJ2-3; cdr3_aa: SASAAGGTDTQY
v_call: TRBV18; j_call: TRBJ2-5; cdr3_aa: ASSFTTSGRETQY
v_call: TRBV6-5; j_call: TRBJ1-1; cdr3_aa: ASSSQGNTEAF
v_call: TRBV4-1; j_call: TRBJ1-4; cdr3_aa: ASSQDRALPTNEKLF
v_call: TRBV21-1; j_call: TRBJ2-1; cdr3_aa: ASSFLGCSSYNEQF
v_call: TRBV5-1; j_call: TRBJ2-7; cdr3_aa: ASSLGTGGSLYEQY
v_call: TRBV20-1; j_call: TRBJ2-2; cdr3_aa: SASSPYYTGELF
v_call: TRBV5-1; j_call: TRBJ2-7; cdr3_aa: ASSLGQGNDEQY
v_call: TRBV10-3; j_call: TRBJ2-1; cdr3_aa: AISEGLASPQF
v_call: TRBV4-1; j_call: TRBJ2-2; cdr3_aa: ASSGRARNTGELF